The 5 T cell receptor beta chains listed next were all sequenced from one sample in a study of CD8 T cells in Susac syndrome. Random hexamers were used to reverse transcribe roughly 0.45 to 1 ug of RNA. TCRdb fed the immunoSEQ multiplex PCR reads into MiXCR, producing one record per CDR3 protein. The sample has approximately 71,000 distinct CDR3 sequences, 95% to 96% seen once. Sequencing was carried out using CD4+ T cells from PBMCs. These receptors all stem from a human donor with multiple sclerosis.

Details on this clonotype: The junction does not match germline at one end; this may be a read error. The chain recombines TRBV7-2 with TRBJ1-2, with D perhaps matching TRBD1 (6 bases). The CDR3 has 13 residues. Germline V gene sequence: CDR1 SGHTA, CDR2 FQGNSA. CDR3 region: CASSFVPTGPLGF. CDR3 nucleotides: TGTGCCAGCAGCTTCGTACCGACAGGCCCCTTGGGCTTC.

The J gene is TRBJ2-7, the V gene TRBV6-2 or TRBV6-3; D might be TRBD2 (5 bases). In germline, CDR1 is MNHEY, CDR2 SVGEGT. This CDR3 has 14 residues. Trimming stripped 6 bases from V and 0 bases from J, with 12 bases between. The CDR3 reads CASRLLRGSYEQYF. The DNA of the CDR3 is TGTGCCAGCAGACTACTCCGGGGCTCCTACGAGCAGTACTTC.

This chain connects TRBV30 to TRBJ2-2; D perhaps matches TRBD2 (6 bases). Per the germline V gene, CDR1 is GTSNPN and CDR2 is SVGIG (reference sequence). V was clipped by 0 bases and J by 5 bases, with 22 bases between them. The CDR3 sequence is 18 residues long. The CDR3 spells CAWSVVDYDPQSTGELFF. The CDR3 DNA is TGTGCCTGGAGTGTAGTGGACTACGACCCCCAATCTACCGGGGAGCTGTTTTTT.

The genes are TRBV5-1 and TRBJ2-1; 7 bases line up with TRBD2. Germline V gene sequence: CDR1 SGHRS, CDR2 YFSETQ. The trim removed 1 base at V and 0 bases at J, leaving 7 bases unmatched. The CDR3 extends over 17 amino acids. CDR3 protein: CASSLRPSGSSYNEQFF. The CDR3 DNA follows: TGCGCCAGCAGCTTGCGGCCTAGCGGAAGCTCCTACAATGAGCAGTTCTTC.

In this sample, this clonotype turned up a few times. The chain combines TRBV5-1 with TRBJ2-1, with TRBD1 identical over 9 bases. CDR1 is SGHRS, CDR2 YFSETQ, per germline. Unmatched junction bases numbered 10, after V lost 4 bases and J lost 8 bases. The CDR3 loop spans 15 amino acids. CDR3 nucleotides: TGCGCCAGCAGCCGAAACCGGGACAGGGCCCATGAGCAGTTCTTC. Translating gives CASSRNRDRAHEQFF.